Listed below are T cell receptor beta chains from one sample, sequenced in a study of identical twins. TCRdb re-analysed the 5' RACE reads in MiXCR, keeping a single row per CDR3 protein. The sample has approximately 700,000 distinct CDR3 sequences, 6% to 6.5% seen once. Sequencing input: naive T cells sorted from blood. These TCRs come from a man aged 18 to 30 in good health. The CDR3 runs from the conserved cysteine through the conserved F or W. A D gene is named only where the DNA matches it firmly. The size field is filled for only some rows; it gives once, few, many or a size class.

J | D | size | V | CDR3 | DNA
TRBJ2-3 | - | few | TRBV11-2 | CASRAPANTDTQYF | TGTGCCAGCAGGGCCCCCGCAAACACAGATACGCAGTATTTT
TRBJ2-2 | - | few | TRBV15 | CATSRAIGATNTGELFF | TGTGCCACCAGCAGAGCCATCGGTGCCACAAACACCGGGGAGCTGTTTTTT
TRBJ2-1 | TRBD1 | many | TRBV4-1 | CASSPGTGGILNEQFF | TGCGCCAGCAGCCCGGGGACAGGGGGGATACTCAATGAGCAGTTCTTC
TRBJ2-5 | TRBD1 | few | TRBV12-3/TRBV12-4 | CASRVGQGLWETQYF | TGTGCCAGCAGGGTGGGACAGGGGCTTTGGGAGACCCAGTACTTC
TRBJ1-1 | - | few | TRBV7-9 | CASRSPGQPEAFF | TGTGCCAGCAGATCCCCTGGACAGCCTGAAGCTTTCTTT
TRBJ2-5 | - | - | TRBV5-1 | CASSYGTSQETQYF | TGCGCCAGCAGCTACGGGACAAGCCAAGAGACCCAGTACTTC
TRBJ1-1 | TRBD1 | few | TRBV12-3/TRBV12-4 | CASSQGQTLMNTEAFF | TGTGCCAGCAGTCAGGGACAGACCCTCATGAACACTGAAGCTTTCTTT
TRBJ2-1 | - | few | TRBV27 | CASSGLDGKGEQFF | TGTGCCAGCTCGGGACTCGACGGAAAGGGTGAGCAGTTCTTC
TRBJ2-5 | - | - | TRBV29-1 | CSVPGQREETQYF | TGCAGCGTCCCAGGACAGCGTGAAGAGACCCAGTACTTC
TRBJ2-1 | TRBD2 | many | TRBV15 | CATSRIAGVRSYNEQFF | TGTGCCACCAGCAGAATAGCGGGAGTACGCTCCTACAATGAGCAGTTCTTC
TRBJ2-1 | TRBD2 | many | TRBV7-8 | CASSKTGTSSYNEQFF | TGTGCCAGCAGCAAAACCGGGACTAGCAGCTACAATGAGCAGTTCTTC
TRBJ2-3 | TRBD2 | - | TRBV4-3 | CASSQSSGRTSTDTQYF | TGCGCCAGCAGCCAATCTTCCGGGAGGACAAGCACAGATACGCAGTATTTT
TRBJ2-3 | TRBD2 | few | TRBV5-1 | CASGTGTSPPVDTQYF | TGCGCCAGCGGCACCGGGACTAGTCCTCCCGTAGATACGCAGTATTTT
TRBJ2-5 | - | - | TRBV11-2 | CASSRERGQETQYF | TGTGCCAGCAGCCGCGAGAGGGGACAAGAGACCCAGTACTTC
TRBJ2-1 | TRBD2 | - | TRBV2 | CASRLAGQFF | TGTGCCAGCAGGCTAGCGGGGCAGTTCTTC
TRBJ2-1 | TRBD2 | few | TRBV3-1 | CASSQELLAGGEQFF | TGTGCCAGCAGCCAAGAATTACTAGCGGGAGGGGAGCAGTTCTTC
TRBJ1-2 | - | - | TRBV2 | CASSEGIYGYTF | TGTGCCAGCAGTGAAGGCATCTACGGCTACACCTTC
TRBJ1-1 | - | few | TRBV10-3 | CAISESRGLRTEAFF | TGTGCCATCAGTGAGTCACGGGGGTTGAGAACTGAAGCTTTCTTT
TRBJ2-5 | TRBD1 | many | TRBV4-3 | CASSQDTPTGAETQYF | TGCGCCAGCAGCCAAGATACCCCGACAGGGGCAGAGACCCAGTACTTC
TRBJ2-2 | TRBD2 | - | TRBV20-1 | CSAPLAGGPGTGELFF | TGCAGTGCTCCTCTAGCGGGAGGGCCGGGGACCGGGGAGCTGTTTTTT
TRBJ1-4 | TRBD1 | - | TRBV15 | CATSREGQYEKLFF | TGTGCCACCAGCAGAGAGGGACAGTACGAAAAACTGTTTTTT
TRBJ2-5 | - | - | TRBV6-5 | CASSYSSSARETQYF | TGTGCCAGCAGTTACTCGAGTAGCGCCAGGGAGACCCAGTACTTC
TRBJ2-1 | - | many | TRBV5-6 | CASSFGGQKNEQFF | TGTGCCAGCAGCTTCGGGGGACAGAAAAATGAGCAGTTCTTC
TRBJ2-1 | TRBD2 | few | TRBV5-1 | CASSLGASGSGEQFF | TGCGCCAGCAGCTTGGGGGCTAGCGGGAGCGGGGAGCAGTTCTTC
TRBJ2-1 | TRBD2 | many | TRBV3-1 | CASSPPFGLDILFF | TGTGCCAGCAGCCCACCTTTTGGACTAGACATTCTGTTCTTC
TRBJ2-1 | - | many | TRBV20-1 | CSADRRLGGEQFF | TGCAGTGCTGACCGCCGCTTGGGTGGTGAGCAGTTCTTC
TRBJ2-7 | - | few | TRBV6-1 | CASTQGLLSYEQYF | TGTGCCAGCACCCAGGGACTCCTTTCCTACGAGCAGTACTTC
TRBJ2-7 | - | - | TRBV7-9 | CASSLYPLPNNPYEQYF | TGTGCCAGCAGCTTATATCCCCTGCCGAACAATCCCTACGAGCAGTACTTC
TRBJ2-1 | - | - | TRBV3-1 | CASSRESNEQFF | TGTGCCAGCAGCCGAGAATCCAATGAGCAGTTCTTC
TRBJ2-3 | TRBD1 | many | TRBV29-1 | CSVEGQGGSTDTQYF | TGCAGCGTTGAAGGACAGGGGGGGAGCACAGATACGCAGTATTTT
TRBJ1-1 | TRBD1 | many | TRBV5-1 | CASSLGKTGGNTEAFF | TGCGCCAGCAGCTTGGGAAAAACAGGGGGGAACACTGAAGCTTTCTTT
TRBJ2-3 | TRBD1 | many | TRBV7-2 | CASSSRTGADTQYF | TGTGCCAGCAGCTCGAGGACAGGGGCAGATACGCAGTATTTT
TRBJ2-5 | - | many | TRBV18 | CASSPVGETQYF | TGTGCCAGCAGCCCGGTCGGTGAGACCCAGTACTTC
TRBJ2-1 | TRBD2 | - | TRBV12-3/TRBV12-4 | CASGASGRALSNEQFF | TGTGCCAGCGGCGCTAGCGGGAGGGCCCTAAGCAATGAGCAGTTCTTC
TRBJ1-1 | - | few | TRBV12-3/TRBV12-4 | CASSNPRGEAFF | TGTGCCAGCAGTAACCCAAGGGGTGAAGCTTTCTTT
TRBJ1-1 | - | many | TRBV4-2 | CASSQEVWVAGNTEAFF | TGTGCCAGCAGCCAAGAGGTATGGGTGGCAGGTAACACTGAAGCTTTCTTT
TRBJ2-7 | TRBD2 | few | TRBV10-3 | CAITGTSGNYEQYF | TGTGCCATCACCGGGACTAGCGGGAATTACGAGCAGTACTTC
TRBJ2-1 | - | many | TRBV10-3 | CATQGDLGRGHNEQFF | TGTGCCACCCAAGGGGATCTCGGCAGGGGACACAATGAGCAGTTCTTC
TRBJ2-1 | TRBD2 | many | TRBV27 | CASSFSTSGYNEQFF | TGTGCCAGCAGTTTCTCGACTAGCGGTTACAATGAGCAGTTCTTC
TRBJ2-1 | - | many | TRBV12-3/TRBV12-4 | CASIPMGTPNNEQFF | TGTGCCAGCATTCCAATGGGGACGCCGAACAATGAGCAGTTCTTC
TRBJ2-3 | TRBD1 | many | TRBV4-1 | CASSPNVVTGGGTDTQYF | TGCGCCAGCAGCCCGAATGTGGTGACAGGGGGCGGCACAGATACGCAGTATTTT
TRBJ2-2 | - | many | TRBV4-3 | CASSRSAFETGELFF | TGCGCCAGCAGCCGTTCAGCGTTCGAGACCGGGGAGCTGTTTTTT
TRBJ2-1 | TRBD2 | - | TRBV3-1 | CASSSMLAGDNEQFF | TGTGCCAGCAGCTCCATGCTAGCGGGAGACAATGAGCAGTTCTTC
TRBJ2-5 | TRBD2 | few | TRBV20-1 | CSASRTSGRQETQYF | TGCAGTGCTAGTCGGACTAGCGGGAGGCAAGAGACCCAGTACTTC
TRBJ2-7 | - | few | TRBV18 | CASSPPQGTREQYF | TGTGCCAGCTCACCACCACAGGGGACTCGGGAGCAGTACTTC
TRBJ2-1 | TRBD2 | many | TRBV4-2 | CASSRLRTGTSGSIEQFF | TGTGCCAGCAGCCGCCTCCGAACCGGGACTAGCGGGAGCATTGAGCAGTTCTTC
TRBJ1-1 | - | - | TRBV3-1 | CASSLRVGRGDTEAFF | TGTGCCAGCAGCCTCCGTGTGGGCCGTGGGGACACTGAAGCTTTCTTT
TRBJ2-4 | - | many | TRBV12-3/TRBV12-4 | CASSNPRNIQYF | TGTGCCAGCAGCAACCCCCGTAACATTCAGTACTTC
TRBJ2-7 | - | - | TRBV24-1 | CATSDRDSDEQYF | TGTGCCACCAGTGACCGGGACTCCGACGAGCAGTACTTC